This entry lists 14 T cell receptor beta chains sequenced from one sample in a study of T cells in lung cancer brain metastases. Only in-frame clones appear in the TCRdb table, and some are missing; sequencing was by immunoSEQ multiplex PCR. Of thousands of clones listed, roughly 93% are singletons. The sample comprised tumor tissue from the primary lung tumor. These receptors all come from a woman aged 25 to 39 with non-small cell lung cancer.

The chain has TRBV11-1 and TRBJ2-1; D remains ambiguous. With 0 bases removed from V and 3 bases from J, the gap between germline ends came to 3 bases. The CDR3 contains 13 residues. The germline gives CDR1 SGHAT, CDR2 FQDESV (reference sequence). The CDR3 nucleotides are TGTGCCAGCAGCTTAGCCTTCTACAATGAGCAGTTCTTC. Protein product: CASSLAFYNEQFF.

Turning to this clone: The junction and the germline gene differ at one end; a read error may be behind it. The V and J genes are TRBV6-5 and TRBJ2-1; D remains ambiguous. This CDR3 spans 14 amino acids. Germline V gene data show CDR1 as MNHEY and CDR2 as SVGAGI. The CDR3 DNA is TGTACCAGCAGTTCCTTGGACGTCACCCATGAGCAGTTCTTC. It specifies CTSSSLDVTHEQFF.

The sample holds a few counts of this clone. The genes are TRBV7-9 and TRBJ1-2; 9 bases align to TRBD1. The CDR3 has 15 residues. Germline CDR1 SEHNR, CDR2 FQNEAQ (reference sequence). The V gene end was trimmed by 4 bases and the J gene end by 3 bases; junction bases not matched to a gene: 6. CDR3 protein: CASSYPQGAYYGYTF. The CDR3 nucleotides are TGTGCCAGCAGCTACCCACAGGGGGCTTACTATGGCTACACCTTC.

The rearrangement links TRBV7-6 to TRBJ1-1; the D is unclear. Germline-derived CDR1 and CDR2 are SGHVS and FNYEAQ. The CDR3 spans 14 residues. Trimming shortened V by 5 bases and J by 8 bases, and 18 bases separated the two germline ends. In nucleotides, the CDR3 is TGTGCCAGCAGCCCGAATATCCCCATAAGGGAAGCTTTCTTT. As protein: CASSPNIPIREAFF.

V and J are TRBV6-4 and TRBJ2-5; D is uncertain. This CDR3 has 14 residues. V was cut by 5 bases and J by 5 bases, with 15 bases left in between. CDR1 MRHNA and CDR2 SNTAGT come from the germline V gene. In DNA form, the CDR3 reads TGTGCCAGCAGTCCCGACTCCTCCGGGGAGACCCAGTACTTC. Its translation is CASSPDSSGETQYF.

V gene TRBV9 combines with J gene TRBJ2-1; no reliable D call. Trimming removed 4 bases from V and 0 bases from J, with 11 bases in between. Germline V gene lookup returns CDR1 SGDLS and CDR2 YYNGEE. The CDR3 has 15 residues. The CDR3 reads CASSSTSTSYNEQFF. In nucleotides, the CDR3 is TGTGCCAGCAGCTCCACTTCCACCTCCTACAATGAGCAGTTCTTC.

Comments on this clone: A junction end diverges from the germline sequence, so it may reflect a read error. The rearrangement joins TRBV7-3 to TRBJ2-1, with 13 bases lining up with TRBD2. This CDR3 is built from 16 residues. CDR1 and CDR2 from the germline V gene are SGHTA and FQGTGA. The CDR3 spells CASSVTSGRVYNEQFF. The CDR3 DNA follows: TGTGCCAGCAGCGTAACTAGCGGGAGGGTCTACAATGAGCAGTTCTTC.

This clone was recorded once. This chain connects TRBV2 to TRBJ1-1; TRBD1 aligns across 7 bases. Germline values: CDR1 SNHLY, CDR2 FYNNEI. The CDR3 length is 13 residues. Losses at the gene ends were 8 bases for V and 3 bases for J; bases not matched to a gene: 6. The CDR3 is CASSKTGYTEAFF. The CDR3 DNA reads as TGTGCCAGCTCGAAGACAGGGTACACTGAAGCTTTCTTT.

The chain joins TRBV18 to TRBJ2-7, with TRBD1 as a possible D gene (5 bases). V lost 0 bases, J lost 7 bases, and 13 bases lay in between. Germline V CDR1 and CDR2: KGHSH, LQKENI. The CDR3 totals 14 residues. Here the CDR3 reads CASSPPAGPGEQYF. As DNA, the CDR3 is TGTGCCAGCTCACCACCGGCAGGCCCAGGGGAGCAGTACTTC.

The rearrangement joins TRBV5-6 to TRBJ1-3; 7 bases agree with TRBD1. Germline loops: CDR1 SGHDT, CDR2 YYEEEE. V lost 3 bases and J lost 3; bases outside the gene matches: 12. This CDR3 has 17 residues. CDR3 loop: CASSWSTGRVYGNTIYF. CDR3 nucleotide sequence: TGTGCCAGCAGCTGGTCGACAGGGAGGGTTTATGGAAACACCATATATTTT.

This clone has just one count. This chain links TRBV25-1 with TRBJ1-5, with a tentative D call TRBD1 (5 bases). Trimming pared 1 base from V and 5 bases from J, leaving 6 bases between. From germline, CDR1 is MGHDK and CDR2 SYGVNS. The CDR3 covers 13 residues. DNA for the CDR3: TGTGCCAGCAGTGAATGGGGGGATCAGCCCCAGCATTTT. Translation: CASSEWGDQPQHF.

This clone came up once. The V call is TRBV7-8, the J call TRBJ2-7; tentatively, D is TRBD1 or TRBD2 (5 bases each). From germline, CDR1 is SGHVS and CDR2 FQNEAQ. V was shortened by 4 bases and J by 4 bases, with 14 bases between the two germline ends. The CDR3 spans 14 residues. Written as DNA, the CDR3 is TGTGCCAGCAGCTCGGGACCGACTGCATACGAGCAGTACTTC. Translating gives CASSSGPTAYEQYF.

This chain connects TRBV6-5 to TRBJ2-1; 7 bases are a match to TRBD2. Germline CDR1 reads MNHEY; CDR2 reads SVGAGI. The J segment lost 5 bases and the V segment lost 6 bases, leaving 7 bases of the junction unmatched. This CDR3 has 14 amino acids. Here the CDR3 DNA reads TGTGCCAGCAGCCGCACCGGGACTAACAATGAGCAGTTCTTC. The encoded protein is CASSRTGTNNEQFF.

The count of this clone is one. The sample has other DNA sequences that encode this CDR3 too. This chain joins TRBV4-1 and TRBJ2-3; D is undetermined. Between the trimmed V and J ends, which lost 3 bases and 0 bases, there was a span of 10 bases. The CDR3 is 15 amino acids. Germline loops: CDR1 MGHRA, CDR2 YSYEKL. The DNA for the CDR3 is TGCGCCAGCAGCCATTTTACCGGTAGCACAGATACGCAGTATTTT. Residues: CASSHFTGSTDTQYF.